Each of the 9 T cell receptor beta chains below was sequenced from the same sample in a study of radiation and T cells in renal cell carcinoma. Noted time point: blood 4 weeks post-SBRT, at nephrectomy. As to treatment: 15 Gy SBRT to primary tumor, nephrectomy 4 weeks later. Sequencing was performed with immunoSEQ multiplex PCR; in TCRdb, only in-frame clones are kept and a portion is missing. Found here are fewer than 200,000 clones, about 87% of them singletons; the top ten hold 11%. The input for sequencing was blood, taken from a patient whose treatment included radiotherapy and nephrectomy. These receptors were collected from a woman aged 50 to 60 with renal cell carcinoma.

The gene calls are TRBV4-1 and TRBJ1-1, with 12 positions matching TRBD1. The V and J ends lost 6 bases and 4 bases, in that order; junction bases with no gene match: 9. CDR3 size: 16 residues. Germline V CDR1 and CDR2: MGHRA, YSYEKL. This CDR3 is CASSPGQGALITEAFF. In nucleotides, the CDR3 is TGCGCCAGCAGTCCGGGACAGGGGGCGCTTATCACTGAAGCTTTCTTT.

V gene TRBV4-1 combines with J gene TRBJ1-3, with D uncertain. The CDR3 totals 15 residues. Trimming took 1 base from V and 0 from J, leaving 7 bases between them. Germline assignment: CDR1 MGHRA and CDR2 YSYEKL. The CDR3 sequence is CASSQGVSSGNTIYF. As DNA, the CDR3 is TGCGCCAGCAGCCAAGGGGTTTCCTCTGGAAACACCATATATTTT.

This clone has just one count. This rearrangement joins TRBV5-4 to TRBJ2-1; possible D gene TRBD2, 6 bases. The CDR3 covers 17 residues. V was cut by 0 bases and J by 4 bases, with 17 bases left in between. The germline V gene has CDR1 SGHNT and CDR2 YYREEE (reference sequence). CDR3: CASSLEVGGIRYNEQFF. The CDR3 DNA reads as TGTGCCAGCAGCTTGGAGGTCGGCGGGATCCGTTACAATGAGCAGTTCTTC. Full variable domain (missing parts from reference TRBV5-4 and TRBJ2-1): ETGVTQSPTHLIKTRGQQVTLRCSSQSGHNTVSWYQQALGQGPQFIFQYYREEENGRGNFPPRFSGLQFPNYSSELNVNALELDDSALYLCASSLEVGGIRYNEQFFGPGTRLTVL.

This chain uses TRBV5-8 with TRBJ1-1, with 11 bases fitting TRBD1. Trimming cost V 0 bases and J 1 base; bases outside gene matches: 5. This CDR3 has 17 residues. Germline V CDR1 and CDR2: SGHTS, YDEGEE. CDR3 loop: CASSLDGTGGRNTEAFF. The CDR3 DNA reads TGTGCCAGCAGCTTGGATGGGACAGGGGGACGGAACACTGAAGCTTTCTTT.

This chain joins TRBV5-1 and TRBJ1-4, with TRBD1 matching 7 bases. With V trimmed by 8 bases and J by 7 bases, 8 bases remained unmatched. CDR3 length: 13 amino acids. Germline V CDR1 and CDR2: SGHRS, YFSETQ. The CDR3 DNA is TGCGCCAGTTCTACAGGGGAGGGTGAAAAACTGTTTTTT. Translated: CASSTGEGEKLFF.

V and J are TRBV5-6 and TRBJ1-5; D is uncertain. Trimming stripped 6 bases from V and 8 bases from J, with 15 bases between. This CDR3 is 13 amino acids long. Germline CDR1 and CDR2: SGHDT and YYEEEE. The CDR3 region has the DNA TGTGCCAGCACCGCCGGACGAAGTAAGCCCCAGCATTTT. It yields the protein CASTAGRSKPQHF.

This clone was seen more than once but under ten times. Other nucleotide sequences from this sample produce the same CDR3. The DNA for the CDR3 is TGTGCCAGCAGCTTAGCGGGAGGGCCCAATCAGCCCCAGCATTTT. Residues: CASSLAGGPNQPQHF. The genes are TRBV7-2 and TRBJ1-5; D is ambiguous. Trimming cost V 0 bases and J 3 bases, with 9 bases left between them. This CDR3 is built from 15 residues. The germline CDR1 and CDR2 sequences are SGHTA and FQGNSA.

In this sample, this clone turned up once. The gene calls are TRBV7-6 and TRBJ2-7; 12 bases are a match to TRBD2. CDR1 and CDR2 from the germline V gene are SGHVS and FNYEAQ. Losses at the gene ends were 5 bases for V and 5 bases for J; bases not matched to a gene: 4. This CDR3 is 14 amino acids long. The CDR3 is CASSPRLAGDEQYF. In DNA, the CDR3 is TGTGCCAGCAGCCCTAGACTAGCGGGGGACGAGCAGTACTTC.

The rearrangement links TRBV11-2 to TRBJ1-2, with 7 nucleotides matching TRBD1. Germline values: CDR1 SGHAT, CDR2 FQNNGV. This CDR3 contains 15 residues. With V trimmed by 5 bases and J by 7 bases, 13 bases remained unmatched. The CDR3, as DNA: TGTGCCAGCAGCGTCCGACAGGGAAGTCAGCCTGGCTACACCTTC. This encodes CASSVRQGSQPGYTF.